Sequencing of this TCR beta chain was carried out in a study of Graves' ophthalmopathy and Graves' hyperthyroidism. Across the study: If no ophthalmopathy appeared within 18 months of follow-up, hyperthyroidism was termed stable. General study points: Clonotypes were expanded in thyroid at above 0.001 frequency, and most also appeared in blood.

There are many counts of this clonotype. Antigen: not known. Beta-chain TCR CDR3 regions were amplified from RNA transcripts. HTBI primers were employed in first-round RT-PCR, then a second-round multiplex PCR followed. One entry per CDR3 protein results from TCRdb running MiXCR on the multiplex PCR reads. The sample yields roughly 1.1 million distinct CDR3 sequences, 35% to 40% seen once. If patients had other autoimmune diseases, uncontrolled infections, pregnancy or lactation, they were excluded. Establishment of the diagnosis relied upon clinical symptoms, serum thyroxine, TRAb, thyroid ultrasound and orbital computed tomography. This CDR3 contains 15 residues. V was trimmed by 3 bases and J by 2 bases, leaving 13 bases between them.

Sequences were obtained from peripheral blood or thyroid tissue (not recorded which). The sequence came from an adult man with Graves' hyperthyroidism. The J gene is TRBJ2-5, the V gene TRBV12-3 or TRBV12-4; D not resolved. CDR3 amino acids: CASSFADVTQETQYF. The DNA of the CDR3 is TGTGCCAGCAGTTTCGCGGATGTGACGCAAGAGACCCAGTACTTC.